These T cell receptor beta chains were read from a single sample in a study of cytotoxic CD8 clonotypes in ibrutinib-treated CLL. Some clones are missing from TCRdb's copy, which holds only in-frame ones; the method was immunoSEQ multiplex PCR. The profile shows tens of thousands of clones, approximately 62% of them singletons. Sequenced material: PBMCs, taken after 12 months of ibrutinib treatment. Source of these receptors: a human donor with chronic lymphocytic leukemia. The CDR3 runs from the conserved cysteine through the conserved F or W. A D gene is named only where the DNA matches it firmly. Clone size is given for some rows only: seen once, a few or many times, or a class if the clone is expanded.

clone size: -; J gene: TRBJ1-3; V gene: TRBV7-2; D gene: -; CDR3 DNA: TGTGCCAGCAGCACAGGCGGGCGCTCTGGAAACACCATATATTTT; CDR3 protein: CASSTGGRSGNTIYF
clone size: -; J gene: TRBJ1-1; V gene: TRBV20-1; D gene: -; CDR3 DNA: TGCAGTGCAATCTGGACTGAAGCTTTCTTT; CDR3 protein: CSAIWTEAFF
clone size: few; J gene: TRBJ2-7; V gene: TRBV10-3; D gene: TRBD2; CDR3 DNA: TGTGCCATCAGTGAACTAGCGGGAGTAGGGGACGAGCAGTACTTC; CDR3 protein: CAISELAGVGDEQYF
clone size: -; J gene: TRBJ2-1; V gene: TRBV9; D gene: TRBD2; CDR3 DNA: TGTGCCAGCAGCGCCACCGGGACTAGCTACAATGAGCAGTTCTTC; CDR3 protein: CASSATGTSYNEQFF
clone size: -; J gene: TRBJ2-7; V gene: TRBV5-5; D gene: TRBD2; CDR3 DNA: TGTGCCAGCAGCTCCCGCGCGGGAGGGCTCGCGGGAGTCGAGCAGTACTTC; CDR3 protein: CASSSRAGGLAGVEQYF
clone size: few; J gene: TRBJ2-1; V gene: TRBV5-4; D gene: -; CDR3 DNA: TGTGCCAGCAGCTCGTACAATGAGCAGTTCTTC; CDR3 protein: CASSSYNEQFF
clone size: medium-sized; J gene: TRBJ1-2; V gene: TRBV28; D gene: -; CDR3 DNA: TGTGCCAGCAGTAATAGTAGGGGCTACACCTTC; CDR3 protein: CASSNSRGYTF
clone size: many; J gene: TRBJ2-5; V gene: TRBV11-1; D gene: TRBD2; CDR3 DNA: TGTGCCAGCACCCCGGGACTAGCGGGGTCCGGAGAGACCCAGTACTTC; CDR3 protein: CASTPGLAGSGETQYF
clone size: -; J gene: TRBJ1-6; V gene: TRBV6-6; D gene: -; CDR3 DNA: TGTGCCAGCACCGATGGCTCACCCCTCCACTTT; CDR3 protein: CASTDGSPLHF
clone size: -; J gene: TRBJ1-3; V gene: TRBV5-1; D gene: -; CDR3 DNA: TGCGCCAGCAGAGAGGGGGACACCATATATTTT; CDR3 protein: CASREGDTIYF
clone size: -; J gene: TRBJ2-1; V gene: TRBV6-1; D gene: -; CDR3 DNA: TGTGCCAGCAGTGAGGTCGGACGTTACAATGAGCAGTTCTTC; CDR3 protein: CASSEVGRYNEQFF
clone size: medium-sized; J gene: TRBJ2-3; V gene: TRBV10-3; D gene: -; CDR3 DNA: TGTGCCATCAGTGAGTCTCGGGCGGGGGCGCGCACAGATACGCAGTATTTT; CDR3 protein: CAISESRAGARTDTQYF
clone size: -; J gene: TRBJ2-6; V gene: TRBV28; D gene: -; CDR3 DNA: TGTGCCAGCAGTCCAGAGCTCCCATCCCCGGGGGCCAACGTCCTGACTTTC; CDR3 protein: CASSPELPSPGANVLTF
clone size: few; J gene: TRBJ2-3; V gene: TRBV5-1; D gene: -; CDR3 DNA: TGCGCCAGCAGCTTGGTAGGGACCCAGCTCAGCACAGATACGCAGTATTTT; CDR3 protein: CASSLVGTQLSTDTQYF
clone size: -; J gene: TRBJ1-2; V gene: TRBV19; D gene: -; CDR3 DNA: TGTGCCAGTAGTACATCCAGACGGGTAGCTAACTATGGCTACACCTTC; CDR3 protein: CASSTSRRVANYGYTF
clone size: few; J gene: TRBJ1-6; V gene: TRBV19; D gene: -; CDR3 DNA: TGTGCCAGTAGTATGCAGGAACAGACAGCGCCCCTCCACTTT; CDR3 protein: CASSMQEQTAPLHF
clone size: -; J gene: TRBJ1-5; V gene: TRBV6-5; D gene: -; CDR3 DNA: TGTGCCAGCAAGATGGGTCAGGATCAGCCCCAGCATTTT; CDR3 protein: CASKMGQDQPQHF
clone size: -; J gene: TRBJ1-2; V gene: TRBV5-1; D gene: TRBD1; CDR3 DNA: TGCGCCAGCAGCTTGACAGGGGTAGAGGACTATGGCTACACCTTC; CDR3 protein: CASSLTGVEDYGYTF
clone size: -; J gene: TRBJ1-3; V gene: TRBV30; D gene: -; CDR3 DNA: TGTGCCTGGAAGTACAGTGGGGCCACCATATATTTT; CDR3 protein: CAWKYSGATIYF
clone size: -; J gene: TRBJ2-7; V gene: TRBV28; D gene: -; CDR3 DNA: TGTGCCAGCAGTTTAATTCCGGGACGCGCCTCCTACGAGCAGTACTTC; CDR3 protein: CASSLIPGRASYEQYF
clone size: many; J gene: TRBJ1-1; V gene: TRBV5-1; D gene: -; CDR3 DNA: TGCGCCAGCGGCAGGGACACGAGCATAACTGAAGCTTTCTTT; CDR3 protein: CASGRDTSITEAFF
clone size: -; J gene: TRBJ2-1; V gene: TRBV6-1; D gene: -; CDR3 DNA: TGTGCCACCTCTGGGCCCTACAATGAGCAGTTCTTC; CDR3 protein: CATSGPYNEQFF
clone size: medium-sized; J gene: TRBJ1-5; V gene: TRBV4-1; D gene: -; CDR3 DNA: TGCGCCAGCAGCCAAGATATGGATACAGGAGATCAGCCCCAGCATTTT; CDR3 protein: CASSQDMDTGDQPQHF
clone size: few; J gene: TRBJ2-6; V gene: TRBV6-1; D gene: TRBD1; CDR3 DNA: TGTGCCAGCAGTGGGGGACAGGGGGCTGGGGCCAACGTCCTGACTTTC; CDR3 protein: CASSGGQGAGANVLTF
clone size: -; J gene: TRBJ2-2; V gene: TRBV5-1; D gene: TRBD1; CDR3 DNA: TGCGCCAGCAGCTTGCTTGTCGGACAGGCGAACACCGGGGAGCTGTTTTTT; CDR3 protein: CASSLLVGQANTGELFF
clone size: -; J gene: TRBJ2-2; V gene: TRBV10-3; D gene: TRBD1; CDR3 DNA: TGTGCCATCAGTGAGGTGGCAGGGGGATCGGGCGGGGAGCTGTTTTTT; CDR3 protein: CAISEVAGGSGGELFF
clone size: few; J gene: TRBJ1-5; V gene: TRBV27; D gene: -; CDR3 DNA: TGTGCCAGCGGGGGTATTGAGCCCCAGCATTTT; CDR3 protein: CASGGIEPQHF
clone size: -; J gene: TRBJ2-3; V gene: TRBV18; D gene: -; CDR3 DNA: TGTGCCAGCTCGTATTCTACAGATACGCAGTATTTT; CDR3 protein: CASSYSTDTQYF
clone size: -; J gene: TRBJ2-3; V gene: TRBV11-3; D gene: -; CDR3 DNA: TGTGCCAGCAGCTTAGGCGGGGGCACAGATACGCAGTATTTT; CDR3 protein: CASSLGGGTDTQYF
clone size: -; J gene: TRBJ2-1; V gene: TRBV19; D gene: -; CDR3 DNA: TGTGCCAGTAGTATAGGGGCAGATGGTAATGAGCAGTTCTTC; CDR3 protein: CASSIGADGNEQFF
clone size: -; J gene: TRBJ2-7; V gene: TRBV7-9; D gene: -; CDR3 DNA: TGTGCCAGCAGCTTATGGCATGGGCCGGGGACGCCGAGCTCCTACGAGCAGTACTTC; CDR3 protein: CASSLWHGPGTPSSYEQYF
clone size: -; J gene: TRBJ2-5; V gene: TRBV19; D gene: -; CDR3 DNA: TGTGCCAGTAGTATCTTCACGACAGGGAGGTTCGGGACCCAGTACTTC; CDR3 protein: CASSIFTTGRFGTQYF
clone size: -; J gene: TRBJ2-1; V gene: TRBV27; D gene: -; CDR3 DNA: TGTGCCAGCAGTTTAGCGAGAACCTACAATGAGCAGTTCTTC; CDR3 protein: CASSLARTYNEQFF
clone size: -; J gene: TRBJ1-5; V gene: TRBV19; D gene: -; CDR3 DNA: TGTGCCAGTAGTCATGACAGAGTAAGCAATCAGCCCCAGCATTTT; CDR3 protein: CASSHDRVSNQPQHF
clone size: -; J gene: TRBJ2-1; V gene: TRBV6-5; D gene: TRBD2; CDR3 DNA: TGTGCCAGCAGTCTTAGCGGGAGACCCCGAAATGAGCAGTTCTTC; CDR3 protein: CASSLSGRPRNEQFF
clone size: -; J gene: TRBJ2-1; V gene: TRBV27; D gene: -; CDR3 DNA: TGTGCCAGCAGTAGAGGGAGTTACAATGAGCAGTTCTTC; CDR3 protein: CASSRGSYNEQFF
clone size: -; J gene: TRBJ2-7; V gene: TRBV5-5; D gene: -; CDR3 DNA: TGTGCCAGCAGCCTTCAGGGGCCGGCCTACGAGCAGTACTTC; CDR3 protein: CASSLQGPAYEQYF
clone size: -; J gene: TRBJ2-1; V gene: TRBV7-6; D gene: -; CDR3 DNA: TGTGCCAGCAGCTTAAGGGGGGCGGATGAGCAGTTCTTC; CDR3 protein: CASSLRGADEQFF
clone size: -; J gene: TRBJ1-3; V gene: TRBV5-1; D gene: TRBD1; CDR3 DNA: TGCGCCAGCAGCTTGTCGAGACAGGGCTCTGGAAACACCATATATTTT; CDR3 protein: CASSLSRQGSGNTIYF
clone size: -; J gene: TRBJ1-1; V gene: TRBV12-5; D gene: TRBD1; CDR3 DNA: TGTGCTAGTGGTGCCGGACAGGGGCTCATGAACACTGAAGCTTTCTTT; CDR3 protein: CASGAGQGLMNTEAFF
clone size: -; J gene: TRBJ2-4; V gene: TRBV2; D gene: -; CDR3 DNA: TGTGCCAGCAGTATAAACAGTCTAGCCAAAAACATTCAGTACTTC; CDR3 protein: CASSINSLAKNIQYF
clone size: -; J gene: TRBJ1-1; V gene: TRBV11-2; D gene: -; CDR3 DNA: TGTGCCAGCAGCTTAGGAGTAGAAGCTTTCTTT; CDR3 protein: CASSLGVEAFF
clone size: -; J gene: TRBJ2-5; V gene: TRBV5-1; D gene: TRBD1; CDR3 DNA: TGCGCCAGCAAAAGGACAGGGGGGCTTTCAGAGACCCAGTACTTC; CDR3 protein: CASKRTGGLSETQYF
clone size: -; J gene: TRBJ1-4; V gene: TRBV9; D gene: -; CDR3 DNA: TGTGCCAGCAGCGACCCATACAGGGACGAAAAACTGTTTTTT; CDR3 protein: CASSDPYRDEKLFF
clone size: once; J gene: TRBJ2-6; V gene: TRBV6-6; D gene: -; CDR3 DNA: TGTGCCAGCAGTTTCTCAGGGGCTGGGGCCAACGTCCTGACTTTC; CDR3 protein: CASSFSGAGANVLTF
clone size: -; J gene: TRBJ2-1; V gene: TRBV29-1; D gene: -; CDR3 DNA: TGCAGCGTTGATTTGTCAGGTAACACGAATGAGCAGTTCTTC; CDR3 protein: CSVDLSGNTNEQFF